This TCR beta chain was recovered during a study of early T cells in non-severe SARS-CoV-2 infection. Turning to the study itself: Sequenced bulk RNA came from whole blood that was unsorted, and chains were unpaired. Study-wide results and caveats: The matching step, a VDJdb search, favored anti-spike CD8 responses and missed private and CD4 specificities.

Trimming left V 3 bases short and J 3 bases short, with 8 bases between. This CDR3 region has 13 residues. Germline assignment: CDR1 LNHDA and CDR2 SQIVND (reference sequence). Ten or more counts support this clonotype. Its target is not known. The TCR library protocol was used to attach unique molecular identifiers. These identifiers were attached to individual cDNA molecules. TCRdb re-called the 5' RACE reads with MiXCR, one entry per CDR3 protein. Of about 71,000 distinct CDR3 sequences listed, roughly 12% are singletons. Sequenced material: whole blood, taken at baseline. This sequence was found in an adult who was a healthcare worker with PCR-confirmed SARS-CoV-2 infection or an uninfected control (not recorded which). The genes are TRBV19 and TRBJ1-1; D uncertain. The CDR3 bases are TGTGCCAGTAGTATTCCCCTCCACACTGAAGCTTTCTTT. Protein sequence: CASSIPLHTEAFF.